The next 28 T cell receptor beta chains were all read from a single sample in a study of metastatic and nonmetastatic thyroid tumors (dated by TCRdb to between 2020 and 2021). Libraries came from PCR. TCRdb shows the sequencer as Illumina HiSeq 4000. The raw public data were reprocessed by TCRdb itself: fastp quality trimming at Q25, MiXCR clonotype calling, in-frame beta chains only. This sample lists approximately 17,000 clones; about 25% were detected once. 10% of the sample belongs to the ten largest clones. Before undergoing thyroid surgery, none of the patients had been given any kind of treatment. The sequencing sample was made of adjacent normal tissue. The receptors were sampled from a female donor with papillary thyroid cancer or a benign thyroid nodule (not recorded which). Some clones in this sample may be carry-over from other donors' samples.

As for this clone: The junction differs from germline at one of its ends, possibly a read error. The chain has TRBV9 and TRBJ2-7; D not resolved. The germline gives CDR1 SGDLS, CDR2 YYNGEE. The CDR3 runs to 14 residues. The DNA for the CDR3 is TGTGCCGGCAGCGCGGATGGCAGCTCCTACGAGCAGTACTTC. This codes for CAGSADGSSYEQYF. The whole variable domain, filled in from reference TRBV9 and TRBJ2-7, reads DSGVTQTPKHLITATGQRVTLRCSPRSGDLSVYWYQQSLDQGLQFLIQYYNGEERAKGNILERFSAQQFPDLHSELNLSSLELGDSALYFCAGSADGSSYEQYFGPGTRLTVT.

J is TRBJ1-3 and V is TRBV12-5, with no clear D. The ends were cut back, 1 base at V and 1 base at J, with 5 bases in the middle. The germline V gene has CDR1 LGHNT and CDR2 FRNRAP. The CDR3 contains 14 residues. The CDR3 loop reads CASGLEQSGNTIYF. Here the CDR3 DNA reads TGTGCTAGTGGTTTGGAGCAGTCTGGAAACACCATATATTTT.

This clone was counted a few times. The CDR3 loop is CASSLGTGGASTDTQYF. CDR3 DNA: TGCGCCAGCAGCTTGGGCACGGGGGGTGCTAGCACAGATACGCAGTATTTT. The V and J genes are TRBV5-1 and TRBJ2-3, with 7 nucleotides matching TRBD2. Germline values: CDR1 SGHRS, CDR2 YFSETQ. V gave up 0 bases and J gave up 0 bases; unmatched junction bases: 7. The CDR3 spans 17 residues. Supplemented by reference TRBV5-1 and TRBJ2-3, the full variable domain reads KAGVTQTPRYLIKTRGQQVTLSCSPISGHRSVSWYQQTPGQGLQFLFEYFSETQRNKGNFPGRFSGRQFSNSRSEMNVSTLELGDSALYLCASSLGTGGASTDTQYFGPGTRLTVL.

The rearrangement joins TRBV7-8 to TRBJ2-7, with a possible D match to TRBD2 (6 bases). Per germline, CDR1 SGHVS and CDR2 FQNEAQ. Trimming stripped 4 bases from V and 7 bases from J, with 11 bases between. The CDR3 loop spans 12 amino acids. This CDR3 reads CASSSGGREQYF. CDR3 bases: TGTGCCAGCAGCTCCGGGGGTAGGGAGCAGTACTTC.

The chain's CDR3 is CASSPASLTEYGYTF. The CDR3 bases are TGTGCCAGCAGCCCAGCGAGTTTGACAGAGTATGGCTACACCTTC. The V call is TRBV7-8, the J call TRBJ1-2; possible D gene TRBD1, 5 bases. V lost 5 bases to trimming and J lost 5 bases, with 18 bases between them. CDR1 is SGHVS, CDR2 FQNEAQ, per germline. This CDR3 comprises 15 residues.

In this sample, this clone turned up a few times. The chain couples TRBV5-1 to TRBJ1-3, with a weak D call TRBD1 (6 bases). The CDR3 length is 17 residues. V dropped 0 bases and J dropped 4 bases, with 17 bases sitting between them. CDR1 and CDR2 from the germline V gene are SGHRS and YFSETQ. The CDR3 reads CASSLVVGGPGGNTIYF. The CDR3 DNA reads as TGCGCCAGCAGCTTGGTTGTAGGGGGGCCTGGCGGAAACACCATATATTTT.

This clone is a singleton in its sample. The gene calls are TRBV20-1 and TRBJ2-5; TRBD1 or TRBD2 may be the D gene (7 bases each). Germline lookup yields CDR1 DFQATT and CDR2 SNEGSKA (reference sequence). The CDR3 consists of 13 residues. V was shortened by 7 bases and J by 2 bases, with 14 bases between the two germline ends. The CDR3 spells CSVERDSQETQYF. The CDR3 region has the DNA TGCAGTGTCGAGCGGGACAGTCAAGAGACCCAGTACTTC.

CDR3: CASMRAGNTEAFF. The CDR3 DNA reads TGCGCCAGCATGAGGGCGGGGAACACTGAAGCTTTCTTT. This chain joins TRBV10-2 and TRBJ1-1; D is unclear. The CDR3 length is 13 residues. The ends were cut back, 7 bases at V and 1 base at J, with 10 bases in the middle. The germline gives CDR1 WSHSY, CDR2 SAAADI.

This clone was observed a handful of times. The rearrangement uses TRBV20-1 and TRBJ2-7, with D hard to call. Germline loops: CDR1 DFQATT, CDR2 SNEGSKA (reference sequence). Trimming left V 3 bases short and J 5 bases short, with 14 bases between. The CDR3 totals 13 residues. The CDR3 DNA reads as TGCAGTGCTAGGGAGAGTGCCATGAACGAGCAGTACTTC. This sequence encodes CSARESAMNEQYF.

The V and J genes are TRBV10-3 and TRBJ2-7; D is perhaps TRBD2 (5 bases). CDR3 size: 13 residues. CDR1 is ENHRY and CDR2 is SYGVKD in the germline V gene. V lost 7 bases, J lost 5 bases, and 15 bases lay in between. The CDR3 region has the DNA TGTGCCATCACGGGGATTCGTAGCGACGAGCAGTACTTC. Residues: CAITGIRSDEQYF.

In its sample, this clone was seen once. The chain uses TRBV2 and TRBJ2-2; D gene unclear. There are 14 residues in the CDR3. The germline gives CDR1 SNHLY, CDR2 FYNNEI. V shed 7 bases and J shed 5 bases, with 14 bases lying between them. The CDR3 DNA sequence: TGTGCCAGCACGAGGTCTCTAGGAACCGGGGAGCTGTTTTTT. Translation gives CASTRSLGTGELFF.

The chain employs TRBV20-1 and TRBJ2-7; tentative D call: TRBD1 (6 bases). The CDR3 is 13 residues long. Germline V gene lookup returns CDR1 DFQATT and CDR2 SNEGSKA (reference sequence). With 0 bases removed from V and 3 bases from J, the gap between germline ends came to 9 bases. CDR3 sequence: CSARDGQLYEQYF. The CDR3 nucleotides read TGCAGTGCTAGAGATGGACAGCTCTACGAGCAGTACTTC.

This clone was counted only a few times. The rearrangement uses TRBV7-2 and TRBJ2-7, with a possible D match to TRBD1 (6 bases). V was pared by 4 bases and J by 6 bases, with 10 bases between. This CDR3 is built from 12 residues. Germline CDR1 SGHTA, CDR2 FQGNSA. The CDR3: CASSSQGFEQYF. CDR3 bases: TGTGCCAGCAGCTCACAGGGTTTCGAGCAGTACTTC.

This clone was found a few times. One junction end does not reproduce the germline sequence, and a read error may be involved. The chain has TRBV6-4 and TRBJ1-6; 9 nucleotides match TRBD1. This CDR3 spans 15 amino acids. Germline values: CDR1 MRHNA, CDR2 SNTAGT. This chain's CDR3 is CASSYSGQGNSPLHF. The CDR3 DNA follows: TGTGCCAGCAGTTACTCGGGACAGGGTAATTCACCCCTCCACTTT.

This chain connects TRBV11-3 to TRBJ1-4; 7 nucleotides agree with TRBD1. The J segment lost 4 bases and the V segment lost 5 bases, leaving 4 bases of the junction unmatched. CDR1 is SGHNT, CDR2 YENEEA, per germline. There are 14 residues in the CDR3. CDR3: CASSTGTVNEKLFF. The CDR3 DNA is TGTGCCAGCAGCACCGGGACAGTTAATGAAAAACTGTTTTTT.

This clone occurred a few times. This chain uses TRBV12-3 or TRBV12-4 with TRBJ1-3, with D unclear. This CDR3 contains 14 residues. Between the trimmed V and J ends, which lost 9 bases and 2 bases, there was a span of 14 bases. The CDR3 protein is CASLSGDTGNTIYF. In DNA, the CDR3 is TGTGCCAGTTTATCCGGGGATACTGGAAACACCATATATTTT.

This chain links TRBV20-1 with TRBJ1-1; D is possibly TRBD1 (5 bases). Germline V gives CDR1 DFQATT, CDR2 SNEGSKA (reference sequence). CDR3 length: 14 residues. The germline V and J ends were trimmed by 3 bases and 3 bases, with 14 bases remaining between them. CDR3 residues: CSAREGFLDTEAFF. CDR3 in DNA: TGCAGTGCTAGGGAGGGGTTTTTGGACACTGAAGCTTTCTTT.

This rearrangement joins TRBV4-2 to TRBJ2-7, with D perhaps matching TRBD1 (6 bases). Germline V gene sequence: CDR1 LGHNA, CDR2 YNFKEQ. The CDR3 is made up of 14 amino acids. Trimming left V 1 base short and J 4 bases short, with 11 bases between. In nucleotides, the CDR3 is TGTGCCAGCAGCCAAGGGACCCAGGGGTACGAGCAGTACTTC. Its protein product is CASSQGTQGYEQYF.

The rearrangement uses TRBV6-1 and TRBJ1-4; TRBD1 matches 7 bases. CDR3 length: 12 residues. J gave up 8 bases and V 5 bases, and 2 bases lay outside the gene matches. Germline CDR1 and CDR2: MNHNS and SASEGT. The CDR3 region has the DNA TGTGCCAGCAGTACAGGGGCGGAAAAACTGTTTTTT. Amino acids: CASSTGAEKLFF.

This sequence joins TRBV20-1 and TRBJ2-3; 8 bases align to TRBD2. V dropped 7 bases and J dropped 5; count of bases not matched to a gene: 14. The germline gives CDR1 DFQATT, CDR2 SNEGSKA (reference sequence). The CDR3 runs 15 residues. The CDR3 DNA reads TGCAGTGTCCCCCTAGGAACTAGCGGAGGAGATACGCAGTATTTT. Its translation: CSVPLGTSGGDTQYF.

The gene calls are TRBV4-2 and TRBJ2-7; 7 bases align to TRBD2. J lost 0 bases, V lost 1 base, and 6 bases had no gene match. This CDR3 is 16 amino acids long. Germline V lookup: CDR1 LGHNA, CDR2 YNFKEQ. DNA of the CDR3: TGTGCCAGCAGCCAAGGGCTAGCGGACCTCTCCTACGAGCAGTACTTC. This encodes CASSQGLADLSYEQYF.

The gene calls are TRBV12-3 or TRBV12-4 and TRBJ2-5; D not certain. V lost 7 bases, J lost 2 bases, and 11 bases lay in between. The CDR3 is made up of 13 amino acids. CDR3 region: CASKQTVQETQYF. The DNA of the CDR3 is TGTGCCAGCAAACAGACTGTGCAAGAGACCCAGTACTTC.

This clone showed up just a few times. V gene TRBV27 combines with J gene TRBJ2-7; maybe TRBD1 (5 bases). Germline lookup yields CDR1 MNHEY and CDR2 SMNVEV (reference sequence). V gave up 6 bases and J gave up 3 bases, with 12 bases separating them. The CDR3 runs to 13 residues. CDR3 loop: CASRGRTDYEQYF. The CDR3 DNA reads as TGTGCCAGCAGGGGGCGCACAGACTACGAGCAGTACTTC.

In this sample, this clone turned up a few times. The chain carries TRBV6-1 and TRBJ2-1; D gene uncertain. This CDR3 is built from 12 residues. The germline V gene encodes CDR1 MNHNS and CDR2 SASEGT. V lost 5 bases and J 7 bases, leaving 9 bases between the germline ends. CDR3: CASSQRPNEQFF. The CDR3 DNA sequence: TGTGCCAGCAGTCAGAGACCAAATGAGCAGTTCTTC.

The CDR3 reads CASHPTTQQRRTGELFF. CDR3 DNA: TGTGCCAGCCACCCCACCACCCAGCAGAGAAGGACCGGGGAGCTGTTTTTT. The chain links TRBV9 to TRBJ2-2; D ambiguous. The V gene's germline CDR1 is SGDLS and CDR2 YYNGEE. Trimming stripped 7 bases from V and 5 bases from J, with 24 bases between. The CDR3 consists of 17 residues.

This chain connects TRBV24-1 to TRBJ1-1, with a possible D match to TRBD1 (5 bases). CDR3 length: 16 amino acids. Germline V gene lookup returns CDR1 KGHDR and CDR2 SFDVKD. V was clipped by 2 bases and J by 4 bases, with 16 bases between them. The CDR3 DNA follows: TGTGCCACCAGTGATTCACCAGGCAGGGCTGGCACTGAAGCTTTCTTT. Its translation is CATSDSPGRAGTEAFF.

The chain joins TRBV2 to TRBJ2-1, with TRBD2 as a possible D gene (6 bases). The length of the CDR3 is 14 residues. Germline CDR1 SNHLY, CDR2 FYNNEI. Trimming removed 6 bases from V and 4 bases from J, with 13 bases in between. CDR3 loop: CASSSRDSYNEQFF. In nucleotides, the CDR3 is TGTGCCAGCAGCTCCCGGGACTCGTACAATGAGCAGTTCTTC.

This sequence joins TRBV6-5 and TRBJ2-7; no clear D. This CDR3 contains 11 residues. V was pared by 6 bases and J by 3 bases, with 6 bases between. Per the germline V gene, CDR1 is MNHEY and CDR2 is SVGAGI. The CDR3 DNA is TGTGCCAGCAGGTACGACTACGAGCAGTACTTC. This gives the protein CASRYDYEQYF.